What follows are 18 T cell receptor beta chains derived from one specimen sequenced in a study of T-cell reconstitution after alpha-beta-depleted transplantation in children. Preparation of the TCRbeta library used unique molecular identifiers. TCRdb analysed the PCR reads with MiXCR anew, one entry per CDR3 protein. Among approximately 350,000 distinct CDR3 sequences listed, about an eighth were seen once. The specimen was PBMCs, collected from the stem cell graft. Receptors originate from a human donor who donated a stem cell graft to a child with Fanconi anemia.

This clonotype was seen at least ten times. J is TRBJ2-3 and V is TRBV5-1; TRBD1 matches at 10 bases. This CDR3 is built from 15 residues. The V gene's germline CDR1 is SGHRS and CDR2 YFSETQ. V lost 5 bases, J lost 10 bases, and 13 bases stayed unmatched. In nucleotides, the CDR3 is TGCGCCAGCAGTTTAGCCGGGACAGGGGAGGAGGCGCAGTATTTT. Its translation: CASSLAGTGEEAQYF.

The sample holds a few counts of this clonotype. The rearrangement uses TRBV2 and TRBJ1-1; maybe TRBD1 (6 bases). Per the germline V gene, CDR1 is SNHLY and CDR2 is FYNNEI. The CDR3 has 14 amino acids. V lost 3 bases, J lost 1 base, and 9 bases lay in between. CDR3 in amino acids: CASSDRGKNTEAFF. CDR3 coding DNA: TGTGCCAGCAGTGACAGGGGAAAGAACACTGAAGCTTTCTTT.

This clonotype has ten or more counts. The chain couples TRBV19 to TRBJ1-5, with D maybe TRBD1 (5 bases). V was pared by 6 bases and J by 7 bases, with 16 bases between. Per the germline V gene, CDR1 is LNHDA and CDR2 is SQIVND (reference sequence). The CDR3 consists of 14 residues. The CDR3 region has the DNA TGTGCCAGTAGCCTCAGGGAAATTGGACAGCCCCAGCATTTT. This codes for CASSLREIGQPQHF. Drawing the rest from reference TRBV19 and TRBJ1-5, the complete variable domain is DGGITQSPKYLFRKEGQNVTLSCEQNLNHDAMYWYRQDPGQGLRLIYYSQIVNDFQKGDIAEGYSVSREKKESFPLTVTSAQKNPTAFYLCASSLREIGQPQHFGDGTRLSIL.

This clonotype was observed a handful of times. The J gene is TRBJ2-5, the V gene TRBV10-3; possible D gene TRBD2, 5 bases. Germline CDR1 and CDR2: ENHRY and SYGVKD. The V end lost 0 bases, the J end lost 4 bases, and 9 bases lay between the germline ends. The CDR3 length is 14 residues. This chain's CDR3 is CAISESASRETQYF. The CDR3, as DNA: TGTGCCATCAGTGAGTCCGCTAGCAGAGAGACCCAGTACTTC.

The gene calls are TRBV6-6 and TRBJ2-1; no clear D. V shed 6 bases and J shed 8 bases, with 5 bases lying between them. Per germline, CDR1 MNHNY and CDR2 SVGAGI (reference sequence). This CDR3 contains 10 residues. The chain's CDR3 is CASSHDEQFF. The CDR3, as DNA: TGTGCCAGCAGCCACGATGAGCAGTTCTTC.

This clonotype was seen a handful of times. CDR3 region: CASSVYGGYTDTQYF. The CDR3 DNA sequence: TGCGCCAGCAGTGTCTACGGGGGGTACACAGATACGCAGTATTTT. This chain links TRBV10-2 with TRBJ2-3, with TRBD2 matching 7 bases. After removal of 4 bases from V and 2 bases from J, the junction contained 6 bases not matched to a gene. CDR1 WSHSY and CDR2 SAAADI come from the germline V gene. The CDR3 spans 15 residues.

V is TRBV7-9 and J is TRBJ1-1; a possible D gene is TRBD1 (5 bases). Germline CDR1 SEHNR, CDR2 FQNEAQ (reference sequence). V lost 8 bases, J lost 1 base, and 14 bases lay in between. CDR3 size: 14 residues. The CDR3: CASDPGRRNTEAFF. The CDR3 nucleotides read TGTGCCAGCGACCCGGGACGGAGGAACACTGAAGCTTTCTTT.

This clonotype was counted ten times or more. V is TRBV3-1 and J is TRBJ1-1, with D unclear. The V end lost 7 bases, the J end lost 6 bases, and 15 bases lay between the germline ends. Germline V CDR1 and CDR2: LGHDT, YNNKEL (reference sequence). This CDR3 spans 13 amino acids. CDR3 residues: CASKMTLRPEAFF. CDR3 nucleotide sequence: TGTGCCAGCAAAATGACCCTGAGACCTGAAGCTTTCTTT.

In its sample, this clonotype was seen a few times. This rearrangement joins TRBV3-1 to TRBJ1-4, with unresolved D. This CDR3 spans 15 amino acids. Germline V gene data show CDR1 as LGHDT and CDR2 as YNNKEL (reference sequence). V was clipped by 0 bases and J by 7 bases, with 12 bases between them. CDR3 region: CASSQDRRSIEKLFF. In DNA, the CDR3 is TGTGCCAGCAGCCAAGATCGGAGGAGCATTGAAAAACTGTTTTTT.

This clonotype has ten or more counts. The gene calls are TRBV15 and TRBJ2-4, with D possibly TRBD2 on 6 matching bases. The CDR3 length is 11 residues. CDR1 and CDR2 from the germline V gene are LNHNV and YYDKDF (reference sequence). The CDR3 sequence: CAVGRENIQYF. In nucleotides, the CDR3 is TGTGCTGTTGGCCGGGAGAACATTCAGTACTTC.

The chain employs TRBV6-5 and TRBJ1-1; D uncertain. CDR1 and CDR2 (germline): MNHEY, SVGAGI. This CDR3 has 13 amino acids. V lost 4 bases and J 6 bases, leaving 12 bases between the germline ends. Here the CDR3 reads CASSSDTRAEAFF. CDR3 nucleotide sequence: TGTGCCAGCAGTTCCGACACCAGAGCTGAAGCTTTCTTT.

The J gene is TRBJ2-7, the V gene TRBV7-2, with unresolved D. The CDR3 totals 14 residues. The V end was cut by 1 base, the J end by 2 bases, with 9 bases between. In germline, CDR1 is SGHTA, CDR2 FQGNSA. The CDR3 DNA follows: TGTGCCAGCAGCTTAGAACTTCGCACCTACGAGCAGTACTTC. Protein sequence: CASSLELRTYEQYF.

This clonotype has only a few counts. The chain couples TRBV28 to TRBJ1-1, with 10 positions matching TRBD1. Germline V gene data show CDR1 as MDHEN and CDR2 as SYDVKM. V dropped 5 bases and J dropped 3; count of bases not matched to a gene: 9. The CDR3 has 16 residues. The CDR3, as DNA: TGTGCCAGCAGTCGATTTGACAGGGGGCCTGACACTGAAGCTTTCTTT. It encodes CASSRFDRGPDTEAFF.

In DNA form, the CDR3 reads TGTGCCAGCAGCGAGCAGGGGGACTCCTACAATGAGCAGTTCTTC. Amino acid sequence: CASSEQGDSYNEQFF. The chain joins TRBV9 to TRBJ2-1, with 7 bases that match TRBD1. CDR1 SGDLS and CDR2 YYNGEE come from the germline V gene. This CDR3 comprises 15 residues. V lost 3 bases and J lost 0; bases outside the gene matches: 3.

This clonotype came up a few times. The chain links TRBV9 to TRBJ2-1; 8 positions agree with TRBD2. There are 15 residues in the CDR3. V shed 0 bases and J 4 bases; nucleotides not matched to a gene: 3. From germline, CDR1 is SGDLS and CDR2 YYNGEE. CDR3 in amino acids: CASSVGPSGYNEQFF. The CDR3 DNA follows: TGTGCCAGCAGCGTAGGTCCTAGCGGGTACAATGAGCAGTTCTTC.

J is TRBJ2-3 and V is TRBV5-1, with a weak D call TRBD1 (6 bases). The germline V and J ends were trimmed by 7 bases and 5 bases, with 20 bases remaining between them. Germline-derived CDR1 and CDR2 are SGHRS and YFSETQ. The CDR3 is made up of 15 amino acids. The CDR3 coding sequence is TGCGCCAGCTTCTTGGGGGTCGCAGGGGAAGATACGCAGTATTTT. The encoded protein is CASFLGVAGEDTQYF.

This sequence joins TRBV10-3 and TRBJ2-3, with D possibly matching TRBD1 (6 bases). Germline lookup yields CDR1 ENHRY and CDR2 SYGVKD. With 6 bases removed from V and 2 bases from J, the gap between germline ends came to 12 bases. The CDR3 consists of 14 residues. Here the CDR3 reads CAIRKGTSTDTQYF. The CDR3, as DNA: TGTGCCATCAGGAAAGGGACATCCACAGATACGCAGTATTTT.

This clonotype was counted ten times or more. The chain couples TRBV28 to TRBJ2-1, with D possibly TRBD1 on 5 matching bases. The CDR3 is 15 residues long. Germline assignment: CDR1 MDHEN and CDR2 SYDVKM. Trimming cost V 6 bases and J 9 bases, with 21 bases left between them. The CDR3 spells CASSSASYTGSEQFF. The CDR3 DNA follows: TGTGCCAGCAGCTCAGCCTCCTATACAGGCTCTGAGCAGTTCTTC.